This record covers a single T cell receptor (beta chain). Its specificity is unknown. Repertoires were generated with immunoSEQ multiplex PCR, while TCRdb's copy carries only in-frame clones and drops some. The sample contains 100,000 or so clones, more than 70% of which appear only once. V lost 5 bases to trimming and J lost 8 bases; unmatched junction nucleotides: 10. The germline CDR1 and CDR2 sequences are MNHEY and SMNVEV (reference sequence). The CDR3 covers 17 residues. The data derive from a study of T cell responses to AZD1222 COVID-19 vaccine. The study, taken as a whole, reports: Repertoire sampling happened only post peak T cell response. Nearly half of spike-specific TCRs reportedly target unmutated variant regions. Donor demographics were predominantly white British with a female majority; clonal diversity may be underestimated. Along spike, vaccine-associated CD4 TCRs were found throughout, with dominance at 160-218 and 743-854.

The sequence was collected from an adult who received the AZD1222 COVID-19 vaccine. The chain carries TRBV27 and TRBJ2-3, with TRBD2 matching over 16 bases. The source was peripheral blood, collected 28 days after the second AZD1222 dose. The CDR3 DNA is TGTGCCAGCAGTCCCCCGGGACTAGCGGGAGGGACCCGTACGCAGTATTTT. Protein product: CASSPPGLAGGTRTQYF.